This TCR beta chain was identified in a study of blood T cell repertoires in COVID-19. Participant reports of clinical history set cohort assignment. Two negative PCRs, clearance, or symptom resolution had been documented for recovered Cohort 3 donors. This CDR3 is built from 13 residues. Germline V gives CDR1 MNHEY, CDR2 SVGAGI. Between the trimmed V and J ends, which lost 2 bases and 7 bases, there was a span of 9 bases. TCRdb keeps only in-frame clones here, not all; method: immunoSEQ multiplex PCR. The profile shows 150,000 to 200,000 clones, around 84% of them singletons. The sample holds a few counts of this clone.

The chain carries TRBV6-5 and TRBJ1-5; D call uncertain. Material: PBMCs or T cells enriched from blood (not recorded which). This sequence originates from a woman between 45 and 65 years old who had recovered from COVID-19. CDR3 residues: CASSYGLLQPQHF. The CDR3, as DNA: TGTGCCAGCAGTTACGGTCTACTCCAGCCCCAGCATTTT.